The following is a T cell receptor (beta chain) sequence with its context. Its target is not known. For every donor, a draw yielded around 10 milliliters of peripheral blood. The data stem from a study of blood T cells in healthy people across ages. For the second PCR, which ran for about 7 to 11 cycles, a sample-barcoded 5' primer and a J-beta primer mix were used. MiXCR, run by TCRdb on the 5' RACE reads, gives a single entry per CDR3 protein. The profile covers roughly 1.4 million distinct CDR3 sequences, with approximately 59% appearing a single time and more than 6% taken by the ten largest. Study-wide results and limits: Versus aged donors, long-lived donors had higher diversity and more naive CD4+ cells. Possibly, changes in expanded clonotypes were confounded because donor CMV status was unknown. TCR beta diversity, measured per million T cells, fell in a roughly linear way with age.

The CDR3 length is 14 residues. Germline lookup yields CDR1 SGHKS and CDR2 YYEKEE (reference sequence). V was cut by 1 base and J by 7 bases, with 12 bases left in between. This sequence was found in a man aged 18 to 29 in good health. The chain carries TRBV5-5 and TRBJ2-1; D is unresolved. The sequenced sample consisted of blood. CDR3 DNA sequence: TGTGCCAGCAGCTTGTATTTCGGGTCGAATGAGCAGTTCTTC. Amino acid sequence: CASSLYFGSNEQFF.